The 27 T cell receptor beta chains below all came from one sample that was sequenced in a study of identical twins. A single record per CDR3 protein comes from TCRdb applying MiXCR to the 5' RACE reads. The data contain under 800,000 distinct CDR3 sequences, approximately 21% of them singletons. These records were also assigned to another study, of T cells expressing NK-cell markers.

Material for sequencing was PBMCs. These receptors came from a woman aged 18-29 years in good health.

About this clonotype: A much larger clone differs by one base, so this may be a read error. This chain links TRBV6-1 with TRBJ2-3; 9 bases align to TRBD2. CDR1 and CDR2 from the germline V gene are MNHNS and SASEGT. This CDR3 spans 16 amino acids. V trimming: 4 bases; J trimming: 5 bases; junction bases outside the gene matches: 10. The CDR3 DNA follows: TGTGCCAGCAGTGCCTTGAGCGGGGGGCCTAGAGATACGCAGTATTTT. Translating it yields CASSALSGGPRDTQYF.

The chain recombines TRBV20-1 with TRBJ1-5, with D unresolved. CDR3 size: 15 residues. V gave up 4 bases and J gave up 6 bases, with 19 bases separating them. The germline gives CDR1 DFQATT, CDR2 SNEGSKA (reference sequence). The CDR3 sequence is CSAIFYSGLGQPQHF. CDR3 nucleotides: TGCAGTGCTATTTTTTATTCGGGCCTGGGTCAGCCCCAGCATTTT.

This clonotype was recorded a few times. The chain links TRBV6-6 to TRBJ2-5; no firm D call. There are 13 residues in the CDR3. Germline-derived CDR1 and CDR2 are MNHNY and SVGAGI (reference sequence). Trimming pared 11 bases from V and 5 bases from J, leaving 18 bases between. CDR3 region: CASRSRVVETQYF. The CDR3 DNA sequence: TGTGCCTCTCGTAGTAGGGTAGTTGAGACCCAGTACTTC.

This clonotype was counted many times. CDR3 sequence: CASGGTSKQYF. In DNA form, the CDR3 reads TGCGCCAGTGGAGGGACATCCAAGCAGTATTTT. The chain employs TRBV10-1 and TRBJ2-3, with D tentatively TRBD1 or TRBD2 (6 bases each). The CDR3 spans 11 residues. Germline CDR1 reads WNHNN; CDR2 reads SYGVQD (reference sequence). Trimming removed 9 bases at V and 11 bases at J, with 15 bases between.

The V and J genes are TRBV20-1 and TRBJ2-7, with D unresolved. The CDR3 runs to 12 residues. Germline loops: CDR1 DFQATT, CDR2 SNEGSKA (reference sequence). V was shortened by 6 bases and J by 3 bases, with 12 bases between the two germline ends. In nucleotides, the CDR3 is TGCAGTGCCACCTCGGATGGCTACGAGCAGTACTTC. The encoded protein is CSATSDGYEQYF.

CDR3 protein: CASSLSGANEQYF. CDR3 in DNA: TGTGCCAGCAGCTTATCCGGGGCCAACGAGCAGTACTTC. V is TRBV12-3 or TRBV12-4 and J is TRBJ2-7; possibly TRBD1 or TRBD2 for D (5 bases each). The CDR3 totals 13 residues. V gave up 6 bases and J gave up 5 bases, with 14 bases separating them.

J is TRBJ2-1 and V is TRBV15; maybe TRBD2 (6 bases). CDR3 size: 12 residues. V was pared by 6 bases and J by 8 bases, with 11 bases between. Germline V gene sequence: CDR1 LNHNV, CDR2 YYDKDF (reference sequence). In DNA, the CDR3 is TGTGCCACCAGGGGGGGAAGCGATGAGCAGTTCTTC. Translated: CATRGGSDEQFF. The complete variable domain, with remaining parts taken from reference TRBV15 and TRBJ2-1, reads DAMVIQNPRYQVTQFGKPVTLSCSQTLNHNVMYWYQQKSSQAPKLLFHYYDKDFNNEADTPDNFQSRRPNTSFCFLDIRSPGLGDTAMYLCATRGGSDEQFFGPGTRLTVL.

The chain is built from TRBV18 and TRBJ2-1; D ambiguous. CDR3 length: 14 amino acids. V lost 6 bases and J lost 7, with 16 bases in between. Looked up from germline, CDR1 is KGHSH and CDR2 is LQKENI. The DNA for the CDR3 is TGTGCCAGCTCCCCCGACCAAGGCGAGAATGAGCAGTTCTTC. Translation gives CASSPDQGENEQFF.

In this sample, this clonotype turned up a few times. The genes are TRBV29-1 and TRBJ1-5; tentative D call: TRBD1 (6 bases). The V and J ends lost 4 bases and 4 bases respectively, with 14 bases between them. The CDR3 length is 14 residues. Per germline, CDR1 SQVTM and CDR2 ANQGSEA. The CDR3 sequence is CSVVLGGRNQPQHF. CDR3 DNA: TGCAGCGTTGTGTTAGGGGGACGGAATCAGCCCCAGCATTTT.

This clonotype was observed a handful of times. This chain links TRBV10-3 with TRBJ1-5, with a weak D call TRBD1 (6 bases). Between the trimmed V and J ends, which lost 3 bases and 8 bases, there was a span of 14 bases. Germline loops: CDR1 ENHRY, CDR2 SYGVKD. This CDR3 has 14 amino acids. The CDR3 sequence is CAISESGAGEPQHF. CDR3 DNA sequence: TGTGCCATCAGTGAATCAGGGGCCGGGGAGCCCCAGCATTTT.

J is TRBJ2-2 and V is TRBV10-2, with D unresolved. Trimming took 8 bases from V and 1 from J, leaving 11 bases between them. The CDR3 length is 14 residues. Per the germline V gene, CDR1 is WSHSY and CDR2 is SAAADI. Here the CDR3 DNA reads TGCGCCAGCTGCAGGAGACTGAACACCGGGGAGCTGTTTTTT. Amino acid sequence: CASCRRLNTGELFF.

This clonotype turned up a few times. This chain uses TRBV6-5 with TRBJ2-5; 8 nucleotides match TRBD1. Trimming at V came to 4 bases and at J to 5 bases, leaving 6 bases not matched to a gene. The CDR3 has 14 residues. CDR1 is MNHEY and CDR2 is SVGAGI in the germline V gene. CDR3 sequence (DNA): TGTGCCAGCAGTTCCCGACAGGGGTCGGAGACCCAGTACTTC. Amino acid sequence: CASSSRQGSETQYF.

V usage is TRBV4-3 and J usage is TRBJ2-1, with D unclear. V dropped 4 bases and J dropped 10 bases, with 17 bases sitting between them. The length of the CDR3 is 14 residues. Per the germline V gene, CDR1 is LGHNA and CDR2 is YSLEER. The CDR3 loop is CASSPLLGIGEQFF. CDR3 nucleotide sequence: TGCGCCAGCAGCCCGCTTTTAGGGATCGGCGAGCAGTTCTTC.

CDR3 in DNA: TGTGCCACTAGCCCGAACACTGAAGCTTTCTTT. It codes for CATSPNTEAFF. The chain links TRBV12-3 or TRBV12-4 to TRBJ1-1, with no clear D. V dropped 10 bases and J dropped 1 base, with 7 bases sitting between them. CDR3 length: 11 residues.

This clonotype was detected a few times. The V and J genes are TRBV27 and TRBJ2-3; no clear D. In germline, CDR1 is MNHEY, CDR2 SMNVEV (reference sequence). This CDR3 spans 13 amino acids. V was shortened by 5 bases and J by 7 bases, with 13 bases between the two germline ends. Here the CDR3 DNA reads TGTGCCAGCAGTCCCGACAACGCAAATACGCAGTATTTT. Encoded protein: CASSPDNANTQYF.

The chain couples TRBV6-5 to TRBJ1-2, with a tentative D call TRBD1 (6 bases). Germline assignment: CDR1 MNHEY and CDR2 SVGAGI. V lost 10 bases and J lost 8, with 17 bases in between. This CDR3 has 12 residues. DNA for the CDR3: TGTGCCACCAGCAGGGGTGTCGGCGGCTACACCTTC. Amino acid sequence: CATSRGVGGYTF.

This clonotype was seen a handful of times. V gene TRBV29-1 combines with J gene TRBJ1-5; 10 nucleotides match TRBD1. The CDR3 is made up of 15 amino acids. V was pared by 7 bases and J by 10 bases, with 16 bases of the junction left unmatched. The germline V gene has CDR1 SQVTM and CDR2 ANQGSEA. The CDR3 region is CSAANSGQGSEPQHF. For the CDR3, the DNA is TGCAGCGCCGCAAACTCGGGACAGGGGTCCGAACCCCAGCATTTT.

This clonotype was seen only a few times. V gene TRBV20-1 combines with J gene TRBJ2-3; D is undetermined. The length of the CDR3 is 15 residues. The germline CDR1 and CDR2 sequences are DFQATT and SNEGSKA (reference sequence). Trimming took 3 bases from V and 0 from J, leaving 13 bases between them. The CDR3 DNA follows: TGCAGTGCTAGCTCCCCTTGGGCTAGCACAGATACGCAGTATTTT. It encodes CSASSPWASTDTQYF.

This clonotype was seen ten or more times. The rearrangement joins TRBV6-5 to TRBJ2-7; 9 bases are shared with TRBD2. Losses at the gene ends were 2 bases for V and 5 bases for J; bases not matched to a gene: 4. The CDR3 has 14 amino acids. From germline, CDR1 is MNHEY and CDR2 SVGAGI. The CDR3 sequence is CASSYGTSIHEQYF. CDR3 bases: TGTGCCAGCAGTTACGGGACTAGCATCCACGAGCAGTACTTC.

This clonotype was counted ten times or more. The CDR3 nucleotides read TGCAGCGTTGAGGGTTGGGATGGAAACACCATATATTTT. Translated, it gives CSVEGWDGNTIYF. The gene calls are TRBV29-1 and TRBJ1-3; D gene unclear. V lost 3 bases, J lost 3 bases, and 9 bases lay in between. This CDR3 spans 13 amino acids. Germline V gene lookup returns CDR1 SQVTM and CDR2 ANQGSEA.

The chain is built from TRBV5-5 and TRBJ1-1, with a possible D match to TRBD1 (5 bases). CDR1 SGHKS and CDR2 YYEKEE come from the germline V gene (reference sequence). The V end was cut by 3 bases, the J end by 1 base, with 19 bases between. The CDR3 covers 17 residues. The CDR3 is CASSSPWRGRTNTEAFF. Written as DNA, the CDR3 is TGTGCCAGCAGCTCTCCCTGGCGGGGACGAACGAACACTGAAGCTTTCTTT.

The chain is built from TRBV2 and TRBJ2-5; no firm D call. This CDR3 is 12 amino acids long. V dropped 7 bases and J dropped 5 bases, with 11 bases sitting between them. Germline V gene data show CDR1 as SNHLY and CDR2 as FYNNEI. The CDR3 protein is CASTKYEETQYF. CDR3 sequence (DNA): TGTGCCAGCACGAAGTACGAGGAGACCCAGTACTTC.

The rearrangement uses TRBV29-1 and TRBJ2-2; D possibly corresponds to TRBD2 (6 bases). The CDR3 is made up of 15 amino acids. Germline V lookup: CDR1 SQVTM, CDR2 ANQGSEA. V was clipped by 7 bases and J by 3 bases, with 18 bases between them. The CDR3 region is CSASLAGRYTGELFF. In DNA, the CDR3 is TGCAGCGCTTCCTTAGCTGGGAGGTACACCGGGGAGCTGTTTTTT.

The chain couples TRBV29-1 to TRBJ1-6; 9 nucleotides align to TRBD1. The CDR3 spans 13 residues. Germline CDR1 SQVTM, CDR2 ANQGSEA. The trim removed 6 bases at V and 10 bases at J, leaving 7 bases unmatched. The chain's CDR3 is CSVGTGRNSPLHF. Written as DNA, the CDR3 is TGCAGCGTGGGGACAGGGAGAAACTCACCCCTCCACTTT.

A single count supports this clonotype. The V and J genes are TRBV18 and TRBJ2-7; TRBD2 is a possible D gene (6 bases). The germline CDR1 and CDR2 sequences are KGHSH and LQKENI. The CDR3 covers 15 residues. Between the trimmed V and J ends, which lost 3 bases and 0 bases, there was a span of 12 bases. The CDR3 here is CASSPGGVHSYEQYF. The CDR3 nucleotides read TGTGCCAGCTCACCGGGCGGGGTCCACTCCTACGAGCAGTACTTC.

CDR3 in DNA: TGTGCCAGCAGTTACGGTCCAGGGGCTGCAGATACGCAGTATTTT. It is translated as CASSYGPGAADTQYF. The V and J genes are TRBV12-3 or TRBV12-4 and TRBJ2-3, with D tentatively TRBD1 (6 bases). Trimming pared 4 bases from V and 4 bases from J, leaving 15 bases between. The CDR3 has 15 amino acids.

This chain uses TRBV3-1 with TRBJ2-5; D call uncertain. CDR3 length: 15 amino acids. Germline CDR1 LGHDT, CDR2 YNNKEL (reference sequence). Trimming cost V 0 bases and J 5 bases, with 13 bases left between them. The CDR3 DNA sequence: TGTGCCAGCAGCCAAGATTGGGCTAGGGATGAGACCCAGTACTTC. Translating it yields CASSQDWARDETQYF.